This TCR beta chain emerged from a study of blood T cell repertoires in COVID-19 (dated by TCRdb to 2019 to 2021). As for the study more broadly: Collaborator samples came from the United States, Italy and Spain and covered acute and convalescent phases of COVID-19. The prospective study material was composed of cDNA or gDNA derived from T cells, B-cell-depleted T cells, or PBMCs. Subjects who had been exposed to COVID-19, were actively infected with it, or had recovered from it provided the deeply sampled blood TCRbeta repertoires that made up the dataset. The repertoires were released in a freely available public database meant as a resource for research on the immune response to SARS-CoV-2. Samples came from the ongoing ImmuneRACE study (first 160 participants) plus 1,254 subjects from 6 global collaborators. Nearly every sample came with metadata listing a de-identified subject ID, COVID-19 status, age in years and sex. HLA class I and class II types, where available, came from metadata supplied by the sample provider rather than from assay-based typing.

Comments on this clone: Its antigen specificity is not known. No per-base quality is available; no much larger clone lies one base away.

Study-wide conclusions, independent of this receptor: The quantity of clinical and demographic metadata differed by source and by participant and was supplied without curation.

TCRbeta CDR3 regions were amplified from genomic DNA using the immunoSEQ Assay, a bias-controlled multiplex PCR. Processing in the source paper ran as follows. Nucleated cell counts per sample were estimated from amplification of reference gene primers within the assay. To quantify the absolute abundance of each unique TCRbeta CDR3 rearrangement, sequence reads were collapsed and filtered. Productive Simpson clonality was computed per sample as the square root of Simpson's diversity index over productive rearrangements. The table comes from immuneACCESS by way of TCRdb, which keeps in-frame sequences with V and J called. Part of the clones is missing from these tables; in studies checked, under half for an unresolved V gene and the rest for unknown reasons. V and J calls plus clone size are reproduced from that table; the DNA served to infer D and trimming. Within this sample are some 150,000 clones, with roughly 90% of them counted one time only. The ten largest clones take up approximately 4.1% of the sample.

Trimming takes 3 bases off V and 6 bases off J; junction bases not matched to a gene: 7. The CDR3 spans 15 residues, from the cysteine through the phenylalanine. The only DNA kept is the CDR3, 45 bases in frame from the first base. Sequences SGHVS (CDR1) and FQNEAQ (CDR2) are obtained from the germline V gene. The collaborating institutions used their own protocols to collect whole blood in K2EDTA tubes. For TCRbeta analysis, collaborator samples were shipped as frozen whole blood, as isolated PBMCs, or as DNA extracted from either sample type. This clonotype was sampled from a woman in her sixties with active or convalescent COVID-19. The source material was peripheral blood. The rearranged chain carries TRBV7-8 and TRBJ1-1; 10 nucleotides in the junction match TRBD1. The sequence in DNA is TGTGCCAGCAGCTTCCTGGGACAGGGGCTGTCTGAAGCTTTCTTT. This sequence encodes CASSFLGQGLSEAFF.